The 22 T cell receptor beta chains reported below all come from one sample, sequenced in a study of blood T cell repertoires in COVID-19. The protocol was immunoSEQ multiplex PCR, while the TCRdb copy is restricted to in-frame clones and leaves out a portion. Among some 150,000 clones listed, approximately 91% were seen once. What was sequenced was PBMCs or T cells enriched from blood (not recorded which). The receptors come from a woman in her late teens or twenties who had recovered from COVID-19.

This rearrangement joins TRBV25-1 to TRBJ1-1; 9 bases match TRBD1. Germline V gives CDR1 MGHDK, CDR2 SYGVNS. Trimming cost V 1 base and J 3 bases; bases outside gene matches: 3. The CDR3 runs to 15 residues. The DNA of the CDR3 is TGTGCCAGCAGTGAATTACAGGGGGCGGACACTGAAGCTTTCTTT. Translating gives CASSELQGADTEAFF.

The V gene is TRBV28, the J gene TRBJ1-1; 8 bases agree with TRBD1. Germline V gene lookup returns CDR1 MDHEN and CDR2 SYDVKM. Trimming took 1 base from V and 1 from J; bases not matched to a gene: 2. The CDR3 runs to 15 residues. The CDR3 loop is CASSLYGQGNTEAFF. The CDR3 DNA reads as TGTGCCAGCAGTTTATACGGACAGGGGAACACTGAAGCTTTCTTT.

The chain employs TRBV29-1 and TRBJ2-1; D may be TRBD2 (6 bases). Trimming took off 5 bases at V and 12 bases at J, with 23 bases between the two ends. Germline V lookup: CDR1 SQVTM, CDR2 ANQGSEA. The CDR3 covers 14 residues. This CDR3 is CSVSTPIGGWGQFF. CDR3 DNA: TGCAGCGTTTCGACTCCCATTGGGGGGTGGGGGCAGTTCTTC.

The chain links TRBV18 to TRBJ1-5; 7 bases line up with TRBD1. After removal of 3 bases from V and 10 bases from J, the junction contained 18 bases not matched to a gene. The CDR3 extends over 17 amino acids. The germline gives CDR1 KGHSH, CDR2 LQKENI. CDR3 in amino acids: CASSPIGPGDSRIPQHF. The CDR3 DNA is TGTGCCAGCTCACCTATCGGACCGGGGGACAGCCGTATCCCCCAGCATTTT.

The chain carries TRBV20-1 and TRBJ2-7; D gene unclear. Germline assignment: CDR1 DFQATT and CDR2 SNEGSKA (reference sequence). This CDR3 has 11 residues. Trimming left V 7 bases short and J 0 bases short, with 7 bases between. CDR3 DNA sequence: TGCAGTGTTAGGAGCTCCTACGAGCAGTACTTC. Amino acids: CSVRSSYEQYF.

The chain links TRBV11-1 to TRBJ2-7; the D is unclear. Germline V gene data show CDR1 as SGHAT and CDR2 as FQDESV (reference sequence). V was shortened by 5 bases and J by 0 bases, with 8 bases between the two germline ends. This CDR3 is built from 13 residues. The CDR3 DNA reads as TGTGCCAGCAGCCCTCTAGGCTCCTACGAGCAGTACTTC. Encoded protein: CASSPLGSYEQYF. Together with reference TRBV11-1 and TRBJ2-7, the CDR3 gives the full variable domain: EAEVAQSPRYKITEKSQAVAFWCDPISGHATLYWYRQILGQGPELLVQFQDESVVDDSQLPKDRFSAERLKGVDSTLKIQPAELGDSAMYLCASSPLGSYEQYFGPGTRLTVT.

The chain combines TRBV5-1 with TRBJ2-7; TRBD2 agrees at 16 bases. The CDR3 totals 23 residues. Looked up from germline, CDR1 is SGHRS and CDR2 is YFSETQ. V dropped 3 bases and J dropped 2; count of bases not matched to a gene: 23. CDR3 sequence (DNA): TGCGCCAGCAGCTCGCAACCTACAAACTCACCGGGACTAGCGGGAGGGGTGGCCTACGAGCAGTACTTC. Its protein is CASSSQPTNSPGLAGGVAYEQYF.

CDR3 region: CASSEPGQAGNEQFF. The CDR3 DNA sequence: TGTGCCAGCAGTGAACCGGGACAGGCTGGTAATGAGCAGTTCTTC. The rearrangement uses TRBV25-1 and TRBJ2-1, with 8 bases matching TRBD1. CDR3 length: 15 amino acids. The germline CDR1 and CDR2 sequences are MGHDK and SYGVNS. V trimming: 2 bases; J trimming: 7 bases; junction bases outside the gene matches: 7.

The CDR3 DNA is TGTGCCAGCAGTCCCCTAGGTGGAGCGGCAGGTGAGCAGTTCTTC. The encoded protein is CASSPLGGAAGEQFF. The chain combines TRBV7-3 with TRBJ2-1, with D possibly being TRBD2 (5 bases). Germline assignment: CDR1 SGHTA and CDR2 FQGTGA. The CDR3 spans 15 residues. Trimming pared 6 bases from V and 9 bases from J, leaving 21 bases between.

The chain employs TRBV3-1 (or the pseudogene TRBV3-2) and TRBJ2-1, with D unclear. Trimming cost V 4 bases and J 0 bases, with 10 bases left between them. Germline-derived CDR1 and CDR2 are LGHDT and YNNKEL (reference sequence). The CDR3 consists of 15 residues. For the CDR3, the DNA is TGTGCCAGCAGCCTCAATCCGGGCTCCTACAATGAGCAGTTCTTC. Translation: CASSLNPGSYNEQFF.

This clone was seen only a few times. The chain links TRBV19 to TRBJ2-7; D is unresolved. The CDR3 runs 14 residues. The V end was cut by 3 bases, the J end by 0 bases, with 9 bases between. Germline CDR1 is LNHDA and CDR2 is SQIVND (reference sequence). The CDR3 coding sequence is TGTGCCAGTAGTATCGCCGCGAGCTCCTACGAGCAGTACTTC. It is translated as CASSIAASSYEQYF. Complete variable domain (other parts from reference TRBV19 and TRBJ2-7): DGGITQSPKYLFRKEGQNVTLSCEQNLNHDAMYWYRQDPGQGLRLIYYSQIVNDFQKGDIAEGYSVSREKKESFPLTVTSAQKNPTAFYLCASSIAASSYEQYFGPGTRLTVT.

The V and J genes are TRBV11-2 and TRBJ1-6; 7 bases agree with TRBD1. Germline CDR1 is SGHAT and CDR2 is FQNNGV. CDR3 length equals 16 residues. V gave up 2 bases and J gave up 7 bases; unmatched junction bases: 8. CDR3 protein: CASSLPGTEGNSPLHF. Written as DNA, the CDR3 is TGTGCCAGCAGCTTACCAGGGACAGAAGGAAATTCACCCCTCCACTTT.

The V and J genes are TRBV28 and TRBJ2-7; D is perhaps TRBD1 (6 bases). Trimming stripped 8 bases from V and 5 bases from J, with 19 bases between. This CDR3 comprises 14 residues. Germline V gene lookup returns CDR1 MDHEN and CDR2 SYDVKM. The CDR3 loop reads CASQGWETVHEQYF. In DNA form, the CDR3 reads TGTGCCAGCCAGGGGTGGGAGACTGTCCACGAGCAGTACTTC.

The gene calls are TRBV5-6 and TRBJ2-5, with D perhaps TRBD2 (7 bases). The V and J ends lost 4 bases and 5 bases respectively, with 15 bases between them. CDR1 is SGHDT and CDR2 is YYEEEE in the germline V gene. The CDR3 is 14 residues long. CDR3 loop: CASSNWGGAETQYF. The CDR3 DNA reads TGTGCCAGCAGCAATTGGGGGGGCGCGGAGACCCAGTACTTC.

This sequence joins TRBV4-1 and TRBJ1-5, with TRBD1 matching over 7 bases. Looked up from germline, CDR1 is MGHRA and CDR2 is YSYEKL. The CDR3 has 13 amino acids. V lost 4 bases, J lost 4 bases, and 1 base stayed unmatched. CDR3 nucleotide sequence: TGCGCCAGCAGCCGGGACAGTAATCAGCCCCAGCATTTT. Its protein is CASSRDSNQPQHF.

The chain is built from TRBV27 and TRBJ1-5; D is possibly TRBD1 (5 bases). CDR1 and CDR2 (germline): MNHEY, SMNVEV (reference sequence). V lost 5 bases to trimming and J lost 6 bases, with 14 bases between them. The CDR3 contains 14 residues. CDR3 nucleotide sequence: TGTGCCAGCAGTCAATCAGGGTGGGCTCAGCCCCAGCATTTT. As protein: CASSQSGWAQPQHF.

J is TRBJ2-7 and V is TRBV5-4; D might be TRBD1 (5 bases). Trimming pared 4 bases from V and 7 bases from J, leaving 9 bases between. CDR1 is SGHNT, CDR2 YYREEE, per germline (reference sequence). CDR3 length equals 11 residues. CDR3 nucleotides: TGTGCCAGCAGCGACTGGACAGAGCAGTACTTC. As protein: CASSDWTEQYF.

This clone has only a few counts. The chain links TRBV20-1 to TRBJ2-7; 9 bases fit TRBD1. V trimming: 3 bases; J trimming: 7 bases; junction bases outside the gene matches: 19. Germline CDR1 and CDR2: DFQATT and SNEGSKA (reference sequence). The CDR3 contains 17 residues. CDR3 residues: CSASSPPKPGQGGEQYF. The CDR3 nucleotides read TGCAGTGCTAGTTCCCCCCCCAAACCGGGACAGGGCGGAGAGCAGTACTTC.

The gene calls are TRBV28 and TRBJ2-1; 10 positions match TRBD2. The CDR3 is made up of 15 amino acids. CDR1 and CDR2 from the germline V gene are MDHEN and SYDVKM. V lost 6 bases and J lost 5; bases outside the gene matches: 7. In DNA, the CDR3 is TGTGCCAGCAGCCCAAGCGGGAGGGGCCACAATGAGCAGTTCTTC. Its translation is CASSPSGRGHNEQFF.

The V gene is TRBV9, the J gene TRBJ2-7; 13 bases agree with TRBD2. Germline V gives CDR1 SGDLS, CDR2 YYNGEE. There are 14 residues in the CDR3. V trimming: 3 bases; J trimming: 4 bases; junction bases outside the gene matches: 1. In DNA, the CDR3 is TGTGCCAGCAGCGCGGGACTAGCGGGATACGAGCAGTACTTC. The encoded protein is CASSAGLAGYEQYF.

In this sample, this clone turned up a few times. This chain uses TRBV5-4 with TRBJ2-3, with TRBD2 identical over 7 bases. The J segment lost 0 bases and the V segment lost 6 bases, leaving 7 bases of the junction unmatched. Germline lookup yields CDR1 SGHNT and CDR2 YYREEE (reference sequence). CDR3 size: 15 residues. DNA of the CDR3: TGTGCCAGCACCCCTGGGGGGGTAAGCACAGATACGCAGTATTTT. Translation: CASTPGGVSTDTQYF.

This chain connects TRBV2 to TRBJ2-2, with D possibly being TRBD2 (5 bases). V shed 8 bases and J shed 7 bases, with 11 bases lying between them. CDR3 length equals 12 residues. Germline CDR1 is SNHLY and CDR2 is FYNNEI. The CDR3 is CASVVRVGELFF. CDR3 sequence (DNA): TGTGCCAGCGTGGTGAGGGTCGGGGAGCTGTTTTTT. Supplemented by reference TRBV2 and TRBJ2-2, the full variable domain reads EPEVTQTPSHQVTQMGQEVILRCVPISNHLYFYWYRQILGQKVEFLVSFYNNEISEKSEIFDDQFSVERPDGSNFTLKIRSTKLEDSAMYFCASVVRVGELFFGEGSRLTVL.